This T cell receptor (beta chain) appears in the sequencing data of a study of blood T cell repertoires in COVID-19. Study summary: Samples taken during acute and convalescent COVID-19 were collected in the United States, Italy and Spain. In each case, the material was cDNA or gDNA derived from T cells, B-cell-depleted T cells, or PBMCs.

In its sample, this clone was seen once. Seattle's cohort entered during active infection and was followed longitudinally. The CDR3 covers 14 residues. V was pared by 6 bases and J by 3 bases, with 11 bases between. CDR1 SNHLY and CDR2 FYNNEI come from the germline V gene. Authors' processing steps: How many nucleated cells were present was estimated from reference gene primer amplification. The method was immunoSEQ multiplex PCR; TCRdb's version includes in-frame clones alone and lacks a portion of them. The D gene and trimming were derived from the DNA, and the V and J assignments and clone size from that table. The profile shows 150,000 or so clones, just under 90% of them singletons.

The source material was peripheral blood. The rearrangement uses TRBV2 and TRBJ2-2; no reliable D call. This receptor was taken from a woman in her 70s with COVID-19, enrolled during active disease. The CDR3 nucleotides are TGTGCCAGCAGATCCGGGTCACACACCGGGGAGCTGTTTTTT. Amino acid sequence: CASRSGSHTGELFF.